The present TCR beta chain was sequenced within a study of identical twins. Study-wide findings and caveats: Whereas memory repertoires showed no such difference, abundant cord blood beta clonotypes carried fewer insertions.

This CDR3 has 16 residues. Trimming cost V 5 bases and J 4 bases; bases outside gene matches: 8. Germline V gene sequence: CDR1 SGHAT, CDR2 FQNNGV. Via MiXCR, TCRdb re-called the 5' RACE reads, giving one row per CDR3 protein. The sample lists around 570,000 distinct CDR3 sequences; 9% to 10% were seen once. This clonotype was counted at least ten times. Its antigen is not identified. The data also belong to a second study, concerning yellow fever vaccine responses in identical twins.

Sequencing was performed on PBMCs. This TCR came from a young woman in good health. The genes are TRBV11-2 and TRBJ2-2; 9 bases are shared with TRBD1. In nucleotides, the CDR3 is TGTGCCAGCAGCCCCCGGGACAGGGCCTTCACCGGGGAGCTGTTTTTT. Its translation: CASSPRDRAFTGELFF.